Sequencing of this T cell receptor beta chain was carried out in a study of a mutant IDH1 vaccine in newly diagnosed glioma. Study-wide context: Eight vaccinations went to patients in weeks 1, 3, 5, 7, 11, 15, 19, 23. Radiotherapy, temozolomide, or both had been given previously, and both were given to most.

Notes on the study in general: It was 93.3% of patients that developed vaccine-induced immune responses.

Sequencing used immunoSEQ multiplex PCR; TCRdb keeps in-frame clones, though not all of them. The sample holds about 60,000 clones, around 80% seen once. Turning to this clone: Its antigen is unknown.

V was shortened by 3 bases and J by 7 bases, with 19 bases between the two germline ends. The germline V gene encodes CDR1 MNHEY and CDR2 SMNVEV (reference sequence). The CDR3 spans 16 residues. Time point specified: week 5, during vaccination. Alongside topical imiquimod, each dose of vaccine comprised 300 ug of mutant IDH1 20-mer peptide. Patients carried new grade 3 or 4 IDH1-mutant astrocytomas lacking nuclear ATRX. This chain links TRBV27 with TRBJ2-1, with TRBD1 as a possible D gene (6 bases). The origin of this receptor is a woman aged 50 to 60 with glioma. The specimen comprised PBMCs, sampled from a glioma patient whose treatment included an IDH1 peptide vaccine. The CDR3 reads CASSFRGHRLGNEQFF. The DNA of the CDR3 is TGTGCCAGCAGTTTCCGGGGACATCGTTTGGGGAATGAGCAGTTCTTC.